Listed below are T cell receptor beta chains from one sample, sequenced in a study of shared clonotypes between healthy human individuals. Some clones are missing from TCRdb's copy, which holds only in-frame ones; the method was immunoSEQ multiplex PCR. Of around 500,000 clones listed, roughly 77% are singletons. Sequenced input: PBMCs. These receptors came from a woman aged 40 to 50 in good health. Some clones in this sample may be carry-over from other donors' samples. CDR3s include the opening cysteine and the closing phenylalanine or tryptophan. Each record gives: CDR3 length, V gene, J gene, clone size, D gene, CDR3 DNA, CDR3 protein. A D gene is named only where the DNA matches it firmly. Not every row has a clone size; where given, it reads once, few, many or a size class.

CDR3 length: 13; V gene: TRBV7-9; J gene: TRBJ1-3; clone size: -; D gene: TRBD1; CDR3 DNA: TGTGCCAGCAGCCTGGGACAGGGAGACACCATATATTTT; CDR3 protein: CASSLGQGDTIYF
CDR3 length: 15; V gene: TRBV7-2; J gene: TRBJ2-7; clone size: once; D gene: TRBD2; CDR3 DNA: TGTGCCAGCAGCACCCGACTAGCGGGAGCCCACGAGCAGTACTTC; CDR3 protein: CASSTRLAGAHEQYF
CDR3 length: 17; V gene: TRBV9; J gene: TRBJ2-1; clone size: -; D gene: TRBD2; CDR3 DNA: TGTGCCAGCAGCGTAGAAACTAGCGGGAGCTCCTACAATGAGCAGTTCTTC; CDR3 protein: CASSVETSGSSYNEQFF
CDR3 length: 12; V gene: TRBV6-4; J gene: TRBJ2-7; clone size: -; D gene: -; CDR3 DNA: TGTGCCAGCAGTGCTCAGCGATACGAGCAGTACTTC; CDR3 protein: CASSAQRYEQYF
CDR3 length: 11; V gene: TRBV11-1; J gene: TRBJ2-5; clone size: -; D gene: -; CDR3 DNA: TGTGCCAGCAGCCCTTCAGAGACCCAGTACTTC; CDR3 protein: CASSPSETQYF
CDR3 length: 19; V gene: TRBV29-1; J gene: TRBJ2-1; clone size: -; D gene: TRBD2; CDR3 DNA: TGCAGCGCCTACCCCCGACTAGCGGGAGGGTCATTGGGTAGCAATGAGCAGTTCTTC; CDR3 protein: CSAYPRLAGGSLGSNEQFF
CDR3 length: 14; V gene: TRBV18; J gene: TRBJ1-4; clone size: -; D gene: -; CDR3 DNA: TGTGCCAGCTCACCACCCAGTGAGGGGGAAAAACTGTTTTTT; CDR3 protein: CASSPPSEGEKLFF
CDR3 length: 13; V gene: TRBV6-4; J gene: TRBJ1-1; clone size: -; D gene: -; CDR3 DNA: TGTGCCAGCAGTGTATACAGGGACACTGAAGCTTTCTTT; CDR3 protein: CASSVYRDTEAFF
CDR3 length: 19; V gene: TRBV5-8; J gene: TRBJ2-3; clone size: -; D gene: TRBD2; CDR3 DNA: TGTGCCAGCAGCCCCTTTGTGGGGGCCTGGACTAGCCCGAATGGTACGCAGTATTTT; CDR3 protein: CASSPFVGAWTSPNGTQYF
CDR3 length: 13; V gene: TRBV7-2; J gene: TRBJ2-5; clone size: -; D gene: TRBD2; CDR3 DNA: TGTGCCAGCTCAGCACTAGCGGGGGAGACCCAGTACTTC; CDR3 protein: CASSALAGETQYF
CDR3 length: 16; V gene: TRBV7-8; J gene: TRBJ2-7; clone size: -; D gene: TRBD2; CDR3 DNA: TGTGCCAGCAGCTCCCTCCGGACTAGCAGCTCCTACGAGCAGTACTTC; CDR3 protein: CASSSLRTSSSYEQYF
CDR3 length: 16; V gene: TRBV7-9; J gene: TRBJ2-7; clone size: -; D gene: TRBD2; CDR3 DNA: TGTGCCAGCAGCTTATCCCCGGCGGGGGGGCTGTACGAGCAGTACTTC; CDR3 protein: CASSLSPAGGLYEQYF
CDR3 length: 17; V gene: TRBV19; J gene: TRBJ1-5; clone size: -; D gene: -; CDR3 DNA: TGTGCCAGTAGTACCGCTGTGGGTGGACAGAGCAATCAGCCCCAGCATTTT; CDR3 protein: CASSTAVGGQSNQPQHF
CDR3 length: 15; V gene: TRBV28; J gene: TRBJ2-3; clone size: once; D gene: -; CDR3 DNA: TGTGCCAGCACACCCGGGCGGGGAGTCGGAGATACGCAGTATTTT; CDR3 protein: CASTPGRGVGDTQYF
CDR3 length: 13; V gene: TRBV10-3; J gene: TRBJ2-5; clone size: -; D gene: TRBD2; CDR3 DNA: TGTGCCATCAGTGAGTCGGGGGGGGAGACCCAGTACTTC; CDR3 protein: CAISESGGETQYF
CDR3 length: 14; V gene: TRBV6-4; J gene: TRBJ2-1; clone size: few; D gene: TRBD2; CDR3 DNA: TGTGCCAGCAGTGAACGGGAGGGCGGCAATGAGCAGTTCTTC; CDR3 protein: CASSEREGGNEQFF
CDR3 length: 16; V gene: TRBV4-2; J gene: TRBJ2-7; clone size: -; D gene: TRBD1; CDR3 DNA: TGTGCCAGCAGCCAGACAGGGGGCTTAGGAGCCTACGAGCAGTACTTC; CDR3 protein: CASSQTGGLGAYEQYF
CDR3 length: 19; V gene: TRBV4-2; J gene: TRBJ1-3; clone size: -; D gene: TRBD1; CDR3 DNA: TGTGCCAGCAGCCAACGACAGGGAACACACAACGCAGAAGGAAACACCATATATTTT; CDR3 protein: CASSQRQGTHNAEGNTIYF
CDR3 length: 15; V gene: TRBV25-1; J gene: TRBJ1-1; clone size: -; D gene: TRBD1; CDR3 DNA: TGTGCCAGCAGCGCCCTCGGGACAGGGGACACTGAAGCTTTCTTT; CDR3 protein: CASSALGTGDTEAFF
CDR3 length: 15; V gene: TRBV2; J gene: TRBJ1-2; clone size: -; D gene: TRBD1; CDR3 DNA: TGTGCCAGCAGTGGCCGCAGGGGGCCCGCGTATGGCTACACCTTC; CDR3 protein: CASSGRRGPAYGYTF
CDR3 length: 16; V gene: TRBV18; J gene: TRBJ1-2; clone size: -; D gene: -; CDR3 DNA: TGTGCCAGCTCACCGGAACGGGACCTGGGGACCTATGGCTACACCTTC; CDR3 protein: CASSPERDLGTYGYTF
CDR3 length: 16; V gene: TRBV4-3; J gene: TRBJ2-1; clone size: -; D gene: TRBD2; CDR3 DNA: TGCGCCAGCAGCCATGGACTAGCGGGAGTCTACAATGAGCAGTTCTTC; CDR3 protein: CASSHGLAGVYNEQFF
CDR3 length: 15; V gene: TRBV29-1; J gene: TRBJ2-7; clone size: -; D gene: TRBD1; CDR3 DNA: TGCAGCGTTGAAGTGAGGGACAGGGGTACCTACGAGCAGTACTTC; CDR3 protein: CSVEVRDRGTYEQYF
CDR3 length: 17; V gene: TRBV5-1; J gene: TRBJ2-2; clone size: -; D gene: -; CDR3 DNA: TGCGCCAGCAACGAACCGAGGGGCCGGTCGAACACCGGGGAGCTGTTTTTT; CDR3 protein: CASNEPRGRSNTGELFF
CDR3 length: 12; V gene: TRBV7-2; J gene: TRBJ1-2; clone size: -; D gene: -; CDR3 DNA: TGTGCCAGCGGCCCCTACAACTATGGCTACACCTTC; CDR3 protein: CASGPYNYGYTF
CDR3 length: 13; V gene: TRBV10-3; J gene: TRBJ2-1; clone size: once; D gene: TRBD2; CDR3 DNA: TGTGCCATCAGCGGACTAGGACACAATGAGCAGTTCTTC; CDR3 protein: CAISGLGHNEQFF
CDR3 length: 15; V gene: TRBV5-1; J gene: TRBJ2-1; clone size: -; D gene: TRBD2; CDR3 DNA: TGCGCCAGCAGCTTGGGGACTAGCGGATACAATGAGCAGTTCTTC; CDR3 protein: CASSLGTSGYNEQFF
CDR3 length: 11; V gene: TRBV6-6; J gene: TRBJ1-2; clone size: few; D gene: -; CDR3 DNA: TGTGCCAGCACCGCTCTTTATGGCTACACCTTC; CDR3 protein: CASTALYGYTF
CDR3 length: 15; V gene: TRBV23-1; J gene: TRBJ1-2; clone size: -; D gene: -; CDR3 DNA: TGCGCCAGCAGTCTCTCGGCAGGGGAAGGTTATGGCTACACCTTC; CDR3 protein: CASSLSAGEGYGYTF
CDR3 length: 16; V gene: TRBV23-1; J gene: TRBJ1-4; clone size: -; D gene: TRBD1; CDR3 DNA: TGCGCCAGCAGCCAGGGGGACAGGGGGATGTATGAAAAACTGTTTTTT; CDR3 protein: CASSQGDRGMYEKLFF
CDR3 length: 15; V gene: TRBV7-6; J gene: TRBJ2-2; clone size: -; D gene: -; CDR3 DNA: TGTGCCAGCAGCTTCATGGGCCGCGGGACCGGGGAGCTGTTTTTT; CDR3 protein: CASSFMGRGTGELFF
CDR3 length: 13; V gene: TRBV19; J gene: TRBJ1-1; clone size: -; D gene: -; CDR3 DNA: TGTGCCAGTAGTATCGGGCGGGGGGCTGAAGCTTTCTTT; CDR3 protein: CASSIGRGAEAFF
CDR3 length: 16; V gene: TRBV2; J gene: TRBJ2-7; clone size: few; D gene: -; CDR3 DNA: TGTGCCAGCAGTGAAACCCGGACACGGGTTGTGGATGAGCAGTACTTC; CDR3 protein: CASSETRTRVVDEQYF
CDR3 length: 14; V gene: TRBV28; J gene: TRBJ2-2; clone size: -; D gene: -; CDR3 DNA: TGTGCCAGCAGTGGGGTTGGTGGCACCGGGGAGCTGTTTTTT; CDR3 protein: CASSGVGGTGELFF
CDR3 length: 14; V gene: TRBV5-1; J gene: TRBJ1-5; clone size: -; D gene: -; CDR3 DNA: TGCGCCAGCAGCCCAGGGGAGATCGGGCAGCCCCAGCATTTT; CDR3 protein: CASSPGEIGQPQHF
CDR3 length: 15; V gene: TRBV30; J gene: TRBJ1-6; clone size: -; D gene: -; CDR3 DNA: TGTGCCTGGAGTGTACAAAGCTCCTATAATTCACCCCTCCACTTT; CDR3 protein: CAWSVQSSYNSPLHF
CDR3 length: 12; V gene: TRBV29-1; J gene: TRBJ1-1; clone size: few; D gene: TRBD1; CDR3 DNA: TGCAGCGCCCGACAGGGGAACACTGAAGCTTTCTTT; CDR3 protein: CSARQGNTEAFF
CDR3 length: 12; V gene: TRBV28; J gene: TRBJ1-1; clone size: many; D gene: TRBD1; CDR3 DNA: TGTGCCAGCAGTCGAAGGACAGGTGAAGCTTTCTTT; CDR3 protein: CASSRRTGEAFF
CDR3 length: 15; V gene: TRBV18; J gene: TRBJ2-2; clone size: -; D gene: -; CDR3 DNA: TGTGCCAGCTCACCAGGGCAGGGAGTCACCGGGGAGCTGTTTTTT; CDR3 protein: CASSPGQGVTGELFF
CDR3 length: 14; V gene: TRBV27; J gene: TRBJ2-7; clone size: -; D gene: -; CDR3 DNA: TGTGCCAGCAGCGCCGGCCTTAGGGGCTACGAGCAGTACTTC; CDR3 protein: CASSAGLRGYEQYF
CDR3 length: 14; V gene: TRBV7-9; J gene: TRBJ2-7; clone size: -; D gene: TRBD2; CDR3 DNA: TGTGCCAGCAGCTCCCGTAGCGGGAACTACGAGCAGTACTTC; CDR3 protein: CASSSRSGNYEQYF
CDR3 length: 16; V gene: TRBV27; J gene: TRBJ2-1; clone size: -; D gene: TRBD2; CDR3 DNA: TGTGCCAGCAGTTTAAGGAGTCTAGCGGGAGGTAATGAGCAGTTCTTC; CDR3 protein: CASSLRSLAGGNEQFF
CDR3 length: 15; V gene: TRBV30; J gene: TRBJ2-3; clone size: -; D gene: -; CDR3 DNA: TGTGCCTGGAGTGCCATTAGCGGAGAGGGAGATACGCAGTATTTT; CDR3 protein: CAWSAISGEGDTQYF
CDR3 length: 14; V gene: TRBV2; J gene: TRBJ2-7; clone size: many; D gene: TRBD1; CDR3 DNA: TGTGCCAGCAGTGTTTCAGGGGGTTCCTACGAGCAGTACTTC; CDR3 protein: CASSVSGGSYEQYF
CDR3 length: 15; V gene: TRBV29-1; J gene: TRBJ1-1; clone size: -; D gene: -; CDR3 DNA: TGCAGCGTTGAAGATCTCTCCCTGGGGGGGACTGAAGCTTTCTTT; CDR3 protein: CSVEDLSLGGTEAFF
CDR3 length: 16; V gene: TRBV13; J gene: TRBJ1-2; clone size: -; D gene: -; CDR3 DNA: TGTGCCAGCAGCTTGAGAAAAGGACAGAGCACTTATGGCTACACCTTC; CDR3 protein: CASSLRKGQSTYGYTF
CDR3 length: 14; V gene: TRBV16; J gene: TRBJ1-1; clone size: -; D gene: -; CDR3 DNA: TGTGCCAGCAGCCAATTCAGGGGAGGCACTGAAGCTTTCTTT; CDR3 protein: CASSQFRGGTEAFF
CDR3 length: 13; V gene: TRBV28; J gene: TRBJ2-7; clone size: -; D gene: -; CDR3 DNA: TGTGCCAGCACCTCGGACGTCGCCTACGAGCAGTACTTC; CDR3 protein: CASTSDVAYEQYF
CDR3 length: 16; V gene: TRBV7-9; J gene: TRBJ1-2; clone size: -; D gene: -; CDR3 DNA: TGTGCCAGCAGCTTAAGCGGCGGCGACACTGGTTATGGCTACACCTTC; CDR3 protein: CASSLSGGDTGYGYTF
CDR3 length: 12; V gene: TRBV29-1; J gene: TRBJ2-3; clone size: few; D gene: -; CDR3 DNA: TGCAGCGTTGAAGATTTGCCCGATACGCAGTATTTT; CDR3 protein: CSVEDLPDTQYF
CDR3 length: 13; V gene: TRBV15; J gene: TRBJ1-5; clone size: few; D gene: -; CDR3 DNA: TGTGCCACCAGCAGAGATGAGGGCCAGCCCCAGCATTTT; CDR3 protein: CATSRDEGQPQHF
CDR3 length: 14; V gene: TRBV27; J gene: TRBJ2-1; clone size: -; D gene: -; CDR3 DNA: TGTGCCAGCACCCGCGGACTATCTGACAATGAGCAGTTCTTC; CDR3 protein: CASTRGLSDNEQFF
CDR3 length: 10; V gene: TRBV28; J gene: TRBJ2-7; clone size: -; D gene: -; CDR3 DNA: TGTGCCACCACGGGCTACGAGCAGTACTTC; CDR3 protein: CATTGYEQYF
CDR3 length: 15; V gene: TRBV6-6; J gene: TRBJ2-1; clone size: -; D gene: TRBD2; CDR3 DNA: TGTGCCAGCAGTTACTTTCGAGCGGGAATGGATGAGCAGTTCTTC; CDR3 protein: CASSYFRAGMDEQFF
CDR3 length: 15; V gene: TRBV11-3; J gene: TRBJ2-2; clone size: -; D gene: -; CDR3 DNA: TGTGCCAGCAGCTTAGACTCTGGGGTGAACGGGGAGCTGTTTTTT; CDR3 protein: CASSLDSGVNGELFF
CDR3 length: 16; V gene: TRBV28; J gene: TRBJ1-5; clone size: -; D gene: -; CDR3 DNA: TGTGCCAGCAGTTCGGTACAGGGTCTTAGCAATCAGCCCCAGCATTTT; CDR3 protein: CASSSVQGLSNQPQHF
CDR3 length: 13; V gene: TRBV10-3; J gene: TRBJ2-7; clone size: -; D gene: -; CDR3 DNA: TGTGCCATCAGTGAAAACCCCACCTACGAGCAGTACTTC; CDR3 protein: CAISENPTYEQYF